These T cell receptor beta chains were read from a single sample in a study of OX40 agonist ivuxolimab in advanced cancers. The table came from immunoSEQ multiplex PCR; TCRdb's copy has only in-frame clones and leaves some out. The repertoire consists of about 46,000 clones, with 82% occurring once and the leading ten covering 1.5% to 2%. The sequenced sample was CD4+ or CD8+ T cells sorted from blood, obtained in a trial of the OX40 agonist ivuxolimab. These TCRs come from an adult with an advanced solid tumor such as melanoma, head and neck, liver or kidney cancer. CDR3s leave out the opening cysteine and the closing phenylalanine or tryptophan. Fields, in order: D gene, V gene, J gene, CDR3 protein. The D gene is left open where the match is weak.

>-|TRBV9|TRBJ1-3
ASSPGDTVGNTIY
>-|TRBV6-5|TRBJ1-1
ASGSKEAF
>-|TRBV6-5|TRBJ2-1
ASSRPYNEQF
>-|TRBV21-1|TRBJ2-5
ASSKVARDQETQY
>TRBD1|TRBV5-1|TRBJ2-1
ASSQGTGQVEQF
>-|TRBV27|TRBJ2-3
ASSLPRADTQY
>TRBD1|TRBV6-5|TRBJ1-2
ASRTGGYGYT
>TRBD1|TRBV6-5|TRBJ1-2
ASSPDRHYGYT
>-|TRBV6-4|TRBJ2-5
ASSYATPGPGRETQY
>TRBD1|TRBV2|TRBJ2-7
ASSDLGQGALNEQY
>TRBD1|TRBV29-1|TRBJ2-7
SVELRGTGDDEQY
>TRBD1|TRBV10-2|TRBJ2-4
ASRGTGSQNIQY
>TRBD1|TRBV30|TRBJ1-1
AWSVQVRGLGFGTEAF
>TRBD2|TRBV7-2|TRBJ2-1
ASSLELAVNEQF
>-|TRBV5-7|TRBJ2-4
ASSSRRDRKNIQY
>TRBD1|TRBV30|TRBJ1-4
AWSRGQGNEKLF
>-|TRBV5-1|TRBJ2-1
ASSWGSGNNEQF
>-|TRBV5-1|TRBJ2-7
ASSLDAGNAYEQY
>TRBD2|TRBV15|TRBJ2-3
ATSHQLAGFSSTDTQY
>-|TRBV7-9|TRBJ2-3
ASSFSAGQGRTSTDTQY
>-|TRBV4-2|TRBJ2-7
ASSLKGGTYEQY
>-|TRBV9|TRBJ1-2
ASSVEDGNYGYT
>-|TRBV6-4|TRBJ2-1
ASSARGRGGNNEQF
>-|TRBV5-4|TRBJ1-1
ASSPGPFEAF
>-|TRBV7-2|TRBJ2-7
ASSLEWGSYYEQY
>-|TRBV4-1|TRBJ1-2
ASSQDPAGNYGYT
>-|TRBV18|TRBJ2-7
ASSPSLYEQY
>TRBD1|TRBV5-4|TRBJ1-1
ASTLLGQQNTEAF
>-|TRBV5-1|TRBJ1-4
ASSLGSSTNEKLF
>-|TRBV6-1|TRBJ1-2
ASSEFRFGGYT
>-|TRBV10-3|TRBJ2-7
AISAVSGTRRGRY
>-|TRBV7-3|TRBJ2-3
ASSLTGGTDTQY
>-|TRBV6-1|TRBJ1-2
ASSEGRGMSYGYT
>-|TRBV7-2|TRBJ2-7
ASSPRGGGATYEQY
>-|TRBV9|TRBJ1-2
ASSAGQTYGYT